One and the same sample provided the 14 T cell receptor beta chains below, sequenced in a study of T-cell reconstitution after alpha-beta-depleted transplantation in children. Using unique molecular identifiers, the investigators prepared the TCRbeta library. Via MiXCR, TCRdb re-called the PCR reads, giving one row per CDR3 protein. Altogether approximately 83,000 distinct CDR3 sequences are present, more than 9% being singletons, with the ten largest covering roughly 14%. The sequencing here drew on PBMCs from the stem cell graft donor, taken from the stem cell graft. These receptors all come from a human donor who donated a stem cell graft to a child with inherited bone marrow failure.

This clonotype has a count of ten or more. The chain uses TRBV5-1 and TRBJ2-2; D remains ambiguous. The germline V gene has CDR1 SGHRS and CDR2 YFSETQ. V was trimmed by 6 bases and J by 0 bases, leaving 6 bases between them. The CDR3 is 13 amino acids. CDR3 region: CASMGANTGELFF. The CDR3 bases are TGCGCCAGCATGGGCGCGAACACCGGGGAGCTGTTTTTT.

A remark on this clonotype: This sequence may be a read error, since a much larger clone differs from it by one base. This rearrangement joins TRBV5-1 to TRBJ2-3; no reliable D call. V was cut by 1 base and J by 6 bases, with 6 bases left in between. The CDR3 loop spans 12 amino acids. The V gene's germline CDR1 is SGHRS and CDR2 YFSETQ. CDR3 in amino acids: CASSLIQDTQYF. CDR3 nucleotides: TGCGCCAGCAGCTTGATTCAGGATACGCAGTATTTT.

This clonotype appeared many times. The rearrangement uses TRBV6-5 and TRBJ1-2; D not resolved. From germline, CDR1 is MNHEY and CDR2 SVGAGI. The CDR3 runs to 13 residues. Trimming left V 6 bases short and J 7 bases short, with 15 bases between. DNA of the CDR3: TGTGCCAGCAGACTCGAGGTGACTCGTGGCTACACCTTC. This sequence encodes CASRLEVTRGYTF.

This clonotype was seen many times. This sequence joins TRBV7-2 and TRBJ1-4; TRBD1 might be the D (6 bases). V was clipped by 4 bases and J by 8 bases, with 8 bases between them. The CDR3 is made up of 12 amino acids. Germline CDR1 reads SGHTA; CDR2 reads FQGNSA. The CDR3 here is CASSSQGEKLFF. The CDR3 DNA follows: TGTGCCAGCAGCTCTCAGGGGGAAAAACTGTTTTTT.

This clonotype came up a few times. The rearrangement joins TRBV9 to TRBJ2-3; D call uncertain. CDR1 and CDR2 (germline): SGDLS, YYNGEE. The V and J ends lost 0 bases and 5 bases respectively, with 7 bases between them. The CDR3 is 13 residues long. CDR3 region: CASSVAVIDTQYF. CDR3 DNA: TGTGCCAGCAGCGTAGCGGTAATAGATACGCAGTATTTT.

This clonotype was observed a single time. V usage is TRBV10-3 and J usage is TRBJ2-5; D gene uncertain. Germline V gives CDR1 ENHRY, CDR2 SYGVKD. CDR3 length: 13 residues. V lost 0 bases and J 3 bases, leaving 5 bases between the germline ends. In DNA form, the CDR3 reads TGTGCCATCAGTGAGTCCCCCGAAGAGACCCAGTACTTC. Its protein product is CAISESPEETQYF.

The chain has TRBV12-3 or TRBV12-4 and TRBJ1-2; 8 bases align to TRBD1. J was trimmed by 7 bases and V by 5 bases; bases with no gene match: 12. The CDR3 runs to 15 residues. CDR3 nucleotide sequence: TGTGCCAGCAGTAGAGTCGGACAGGGAGTACGTGGCTACACCTTC. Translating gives CASSRVGQGVRGYTF.

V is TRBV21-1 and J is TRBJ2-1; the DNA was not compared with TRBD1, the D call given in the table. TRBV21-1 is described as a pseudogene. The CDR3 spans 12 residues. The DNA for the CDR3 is TGTGCCAACGACAGGACTGGCAATGAGCAGTTCTTC. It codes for CANDRTGNEQFF.

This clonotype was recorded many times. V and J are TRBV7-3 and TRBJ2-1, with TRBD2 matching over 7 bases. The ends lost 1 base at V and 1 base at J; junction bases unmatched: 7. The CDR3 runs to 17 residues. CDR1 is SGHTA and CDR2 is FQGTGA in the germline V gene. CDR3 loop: CASSLKGGSFSYNEQFF. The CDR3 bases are TGTGCCAGCAGCTTAAAGGGCGGGAGTTTTTCCTACAATGAGCAGTTCTTC.

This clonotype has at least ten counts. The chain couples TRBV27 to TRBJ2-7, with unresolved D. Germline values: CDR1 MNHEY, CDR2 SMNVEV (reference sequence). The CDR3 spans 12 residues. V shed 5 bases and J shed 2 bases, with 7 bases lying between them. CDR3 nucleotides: TGTGCCAGCAGTCTTCCCCCCTACGAGCAGTACTTC. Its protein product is CASSLPPYEQYF.

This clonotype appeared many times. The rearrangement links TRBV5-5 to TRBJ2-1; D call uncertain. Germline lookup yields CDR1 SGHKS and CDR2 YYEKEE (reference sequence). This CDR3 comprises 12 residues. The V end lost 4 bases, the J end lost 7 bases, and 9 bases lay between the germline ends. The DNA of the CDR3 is TGTGCCAGCAGCCTCCCCCCGAATGAGCAGTTCTTC. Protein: CASSLPPNEQFF.

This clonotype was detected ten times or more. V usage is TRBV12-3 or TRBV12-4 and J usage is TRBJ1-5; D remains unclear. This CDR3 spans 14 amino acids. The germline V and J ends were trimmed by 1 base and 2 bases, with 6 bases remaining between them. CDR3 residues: CASSLEAGNQPQHF. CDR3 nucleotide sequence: TGTGCCAGCAGTTTAGAAGCAGGCAATCAGCCCCAGCATTTT.

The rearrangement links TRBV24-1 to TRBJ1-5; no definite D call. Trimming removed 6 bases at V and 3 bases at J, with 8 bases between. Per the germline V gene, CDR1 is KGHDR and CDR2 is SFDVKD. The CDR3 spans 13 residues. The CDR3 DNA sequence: TGTGCCACCAGTCACAGACACAATCAGCCCCAGCATTTT. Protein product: CATSHRHNQPQHF.

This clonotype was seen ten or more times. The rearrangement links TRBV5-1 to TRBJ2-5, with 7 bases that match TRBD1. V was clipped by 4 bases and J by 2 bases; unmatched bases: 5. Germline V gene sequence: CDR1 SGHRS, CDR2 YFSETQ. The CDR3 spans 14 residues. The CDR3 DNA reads TGCGCCAGCAGCCTTGACAGGGTTCAAGAGACCCAGTACTTC. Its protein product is CASSLDRVQETQYF.